Given below is one TCR beta chain in context. Its antigen is as yet unknown. The authors reverse transcribed all of the isolated RNA, so sequencing captured expressed TCRB transcripts. Sequenced by immunoSEQ multiplex PCR; TCRdb stores in-frame clones only, minus some. The sample holds about 16,000 clones; roughly 56% are singletons and the top ten take about 0.42%. This CDR3 comprises 15 residues. Trimming took off 3 bases at V and 1 base at J, with 15 bases between the two ends. Germline CDR1 reads GTSNPN; CDR2 reads SVGIG (reference sequence). The sample is drawn from a study of beta chain features in type 1 diabetes. Whole-study findings and limits: At VDJ recombination sites, type 1 diabetes patients had fewer insertions and more deleted nucleotides.

This sequence originates from a woman aged 18-29 years in good health. This chain links TRBV30 with TRBJ1-1; D call uncertain. Sequenced input: stem cell memory CD4+ T cells from blood. The CDR3 region has the DNA TGTGCCTGGAGCGGGGTTGGTTTAGGGAACACTGAAGCTTTCTTT. It encodes CAWSGVGLGNTEAFF.